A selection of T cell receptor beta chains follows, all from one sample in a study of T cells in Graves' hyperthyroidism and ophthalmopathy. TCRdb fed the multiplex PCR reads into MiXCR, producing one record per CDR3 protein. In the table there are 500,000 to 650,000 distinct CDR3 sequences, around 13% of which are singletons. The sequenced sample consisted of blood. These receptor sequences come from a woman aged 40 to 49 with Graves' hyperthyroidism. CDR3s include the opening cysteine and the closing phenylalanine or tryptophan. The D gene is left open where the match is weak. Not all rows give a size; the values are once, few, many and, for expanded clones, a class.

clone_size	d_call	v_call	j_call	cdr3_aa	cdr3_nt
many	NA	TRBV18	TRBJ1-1	CASSPKAEGTEAFF	TGTGCCAGCTCACCAAAGGCGGAGGGCACTGAAGCTTTCTTT
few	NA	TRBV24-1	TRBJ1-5	CASSAAGSNQPRHF	TGTGCCTCTTCCGCGGCAGGCAGCAATCAGCCCCGGCATTTT
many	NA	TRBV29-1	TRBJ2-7	CSVPGGALGDEQYF	TGCAGCGTCCCCGGTGGGGCCCTTGGGGACGAGCAGTACTTC
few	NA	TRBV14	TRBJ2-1	CASGPNRVAQGEQFF	TGTGCCAGCGGACCGAATCGGGTGGCACAGGGTGAGCAGTTCTTC
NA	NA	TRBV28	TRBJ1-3	CASSLPPGGMSGNTIYF	TGTGCCAGCAGTTTACCGCCAGGTGGAATGTCTGGAAACACCATATATTTT
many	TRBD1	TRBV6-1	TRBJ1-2	CASTQRQGSTYGYTF	TGTGCCAGCACCCAAAGACAGGGGAGTACCTATGGCTACACCTTC
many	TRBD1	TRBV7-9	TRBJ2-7	CASSPTGGNYEQYF	TGTGCCAGCAGCCCGACAGGGGGCAATTACGAGCAGTACTTC
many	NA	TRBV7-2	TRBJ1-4	CASSPDATNEKLFF	TGTGCCAGCAGCCCGGACGCAACTAATGAAAAACTGTTTTTT
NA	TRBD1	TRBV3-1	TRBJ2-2	CASSQVRGRRSGELFF	TGTGCCAGCAGCCAAGTTAGGGGGCGCCGGTCCGGGGAGCTGTTTTTT
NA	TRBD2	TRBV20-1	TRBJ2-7	CSAGGFVREFEQYF	TGCAGTGCTGGGGGGTTTGTGCGGGAGTTCGAGCAGTACTTC
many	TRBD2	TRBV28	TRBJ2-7	CASRLVAGGYEQYF	TGTGCCAGCAGACTAGTAGCGGGAGGCTACGAGCAGTACTTC
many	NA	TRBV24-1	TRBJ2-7	CATSDVDLSEQYF	TGTGCCACCAGTGATGTCGATCTTAGCGAGCAGTACTTC
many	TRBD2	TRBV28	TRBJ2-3	CASSLRLAGADTQYF	TGTGCCAGCAGTTTAAGGCTAGCGGGAGCTGATACGCAGTATTTT
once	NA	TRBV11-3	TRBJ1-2	CASSPLGGGIYGYTF	TGTGCCAGCAGCCCCCTGGGAGGGGGAATTTATGGCTACACCTTC
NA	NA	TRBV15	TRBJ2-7	CATSRIQGYEQYF	TGTGCCACCAGCAGAATACAGGGTTACGAGCAGTACTTC
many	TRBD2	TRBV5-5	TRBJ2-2	CASSSGLAGVAGELFF	TGTGCCAGCAGCTCCGGACTAGCGGGAGTGGCGGGGGAGCTGTTTTTT
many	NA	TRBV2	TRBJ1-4	CASSEGVVSFNEKLFF	TGTGCCAGCAGTGAAGGAGTGGTCAGCTTCAATGAAAAACTGTTTTTT
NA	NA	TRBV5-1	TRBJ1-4	CASRPKGTHRGADGKLFF	TGCGCCAGCAGACCTAAGGGGACACATCGGGGAGCGGATGGAAAACTGTTTTTT
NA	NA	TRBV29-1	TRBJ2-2	CSVRVESTGELFF	TGCAGCGTGAGAGTGGAGAGCACCGGGGAGCTGTTTTTT
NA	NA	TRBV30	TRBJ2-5	CAWRVDGRNQETQYF	TGTGCCTGGAGGGTAGATGGACGGAACCAAGAGACCCAGTACTTC
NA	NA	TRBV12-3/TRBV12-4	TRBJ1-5	CASSLASRNQPQHF	TGTGCCAGCAGTTTAGCAAGCCGTAATCAGCCCCAGCATTTT
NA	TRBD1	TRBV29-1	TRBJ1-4	CSAQGEREKLFF	TGCAGCGCCCAGGGGGAGAGGGAAAAACTGTTTTTT
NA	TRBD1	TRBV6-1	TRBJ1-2	CASSKTGGHLNYGYTF	TGTGCCAGCAGTAAGACAGGGGGCCACCTTAACTATGGCTACACCTTC
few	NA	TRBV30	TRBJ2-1	CAWSVQLDNEQFF	TGTGCCTGGAGTGTACAACTAGACAATGAGCAGTTCTTC
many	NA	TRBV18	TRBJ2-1	CASSPMGEVRNEQFF	TGTGCCAGCTCACCTATGGGGGAGGTTAGAAATGAGCAGTTCTTC
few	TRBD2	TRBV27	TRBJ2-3	CASSFANRLAGEVNTDTQYF	TGTGCCAGCAGTTTCGCCAATCGACTAGCGGGAGAGGTTAACACAGATACGCAGTATTTT
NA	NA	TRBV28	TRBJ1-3	CASSRRPNSGNTIYF	TGTGCCAGCAGTCGACGGCCAAACTCTGGAAACACCATATATTTT
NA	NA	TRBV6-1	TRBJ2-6	CASSEPGLGPGANVLTF	TGTGCCAGCAGTGAACCCGGACTGGGACCTGGGGCCAACGTCCTGACTTTC
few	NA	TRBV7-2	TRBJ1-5	CASSSQGINSNQPQHF	TGTGCCAGCAGCTCTCAGGGAATCAATAGCAATCAGCCCCAGCATTTT
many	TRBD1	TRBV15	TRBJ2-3	CATSRGRDRVRTDTQYF	TGTGCCACCAGCAGAGGTCGGGACAGGGTGAGAACAGATACGCAGTATTTT
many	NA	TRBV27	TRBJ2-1	CASSPPGEDYNEQFF	TGTGCCAGCAGCCCTCCGGGGGAGGACTACAATGAGCAGTTCTTC
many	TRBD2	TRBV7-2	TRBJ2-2	CASSLVAGGNTGELFF	TGTGCCAGCAGCTTAGTCGCGGGAGGTAACACCGGGGAGCTGTTTTTT
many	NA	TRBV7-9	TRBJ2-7	CASSPWTGSDEQYF	TGTGCCAGCAGCCCCTGGACGGGTTCGGACGAGCAGTACTTC
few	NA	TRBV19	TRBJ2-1	CASSITPRQQFF	TGTGCCAGTAGCATTACCCCGCGGCAGCAGTTCTTC
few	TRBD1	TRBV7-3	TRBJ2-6	CASSLTGTASGANVLTF	TGTGCCAGCAGCTTAACCGGGACAGCCTCTGGGGCCAACGTCCTGACTTTC